The clone carrying this T cell receptor (beta chain) has just one count. The CDR3 extends over 15 amino acids. Germline V gives CDR1 KGHSH, CDR2 LQKENI. Trimming shortened V by 2 bases and J by 0 bases, and 7 bases separated the two germline ends. This sample stems from a study of blood T cell repertoires in COVID-19. Study background: The origin of the acute and convalescent COVID-19 samples was the United States, Italy and Spain. The analysed material was cDNA or gDNA that came from T cells, B-cell-depleted T cells, or PBMCs.

Produced via immunoSEQ multiplex PCR; TCRdb's table is partial and in-frame only. The repertoire holds under 300,000 clones, with 65% to 90% as singletons. Sequenced input: PBMCs or T cells enriched from blood (not recorded which). The TCR sequence derives from a young man who had recovered from COVID-19. The J gene is TRBJ2-2, the V gene TRBV18, with a weak D call TRBD1 (6 bases). The CDR3 DNA is TGTGCCAGCTCACCAGGGACAACGAACACCGGGGAGCTGTTTTTT. Its protein is CASSPGTTNTGELFF.